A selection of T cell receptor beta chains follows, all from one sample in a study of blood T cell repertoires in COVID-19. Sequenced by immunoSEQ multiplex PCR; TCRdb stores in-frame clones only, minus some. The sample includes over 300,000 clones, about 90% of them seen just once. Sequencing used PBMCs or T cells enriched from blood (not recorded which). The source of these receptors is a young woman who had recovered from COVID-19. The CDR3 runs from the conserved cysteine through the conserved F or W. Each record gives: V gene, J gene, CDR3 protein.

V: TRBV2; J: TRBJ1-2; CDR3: CASSAGGLGYGYTF
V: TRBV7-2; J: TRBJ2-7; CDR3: CASSTRPGYSYEQYF
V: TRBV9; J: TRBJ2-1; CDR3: CASSTGPDILNEQFF
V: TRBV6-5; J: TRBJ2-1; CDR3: CASSYSKAGTVEQFF
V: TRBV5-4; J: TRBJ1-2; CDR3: CASSPGTGTPGNYGYTF
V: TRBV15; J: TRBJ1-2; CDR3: CATSSHGGGKNGYTF
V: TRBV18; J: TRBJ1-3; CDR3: CASSLRGTAGNTIYF
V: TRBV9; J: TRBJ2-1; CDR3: CASSVAGNSYNEQFF
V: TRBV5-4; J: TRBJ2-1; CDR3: CASSLLAGGRNEQFF
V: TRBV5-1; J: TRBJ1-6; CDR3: CASSLPGGSYNSPLHF
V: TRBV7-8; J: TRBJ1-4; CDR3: CASSLDREGAKLFF
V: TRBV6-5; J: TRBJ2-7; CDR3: CASSLGGLDLGEQYF
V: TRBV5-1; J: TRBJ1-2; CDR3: CASSLAGREHYGYTF
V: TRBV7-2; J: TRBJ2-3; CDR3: CASSPGQGTDTQYF
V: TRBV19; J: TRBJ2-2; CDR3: CASNRGQFANTGELFF
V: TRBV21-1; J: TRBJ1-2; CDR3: CASRSRTGALGYGYTF
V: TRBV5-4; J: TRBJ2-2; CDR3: CASSLSSGGWVTGELFF
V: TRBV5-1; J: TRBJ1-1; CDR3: CASSPFPAGLTEAFF
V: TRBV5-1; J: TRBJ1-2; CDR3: CASKGANYGYTF
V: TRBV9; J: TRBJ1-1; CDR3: CASSPSGGRTEAFF
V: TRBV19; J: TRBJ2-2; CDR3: CASSILAGGPTGELFF
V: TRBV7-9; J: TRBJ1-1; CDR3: CASSLDRGLNTEAFF
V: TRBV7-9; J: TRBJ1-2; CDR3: CASSLGVNYGYTF
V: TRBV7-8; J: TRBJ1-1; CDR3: CASSSDRGVTEAFF
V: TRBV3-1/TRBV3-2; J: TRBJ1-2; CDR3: CASSQTGMLGYTF
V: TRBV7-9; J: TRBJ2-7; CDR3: CASSGLRIKQGGWQYEQYF
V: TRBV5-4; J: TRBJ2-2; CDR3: CASSLVGLNTGELFF
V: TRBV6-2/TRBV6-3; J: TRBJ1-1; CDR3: CASSYQGTGRTEAFF
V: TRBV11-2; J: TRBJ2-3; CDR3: CASTPTAKGDTQYF
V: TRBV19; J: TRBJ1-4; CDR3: CASIQQGQWHGNEKLFF
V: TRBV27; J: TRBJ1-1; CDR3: CASSRGGVEGEAFF
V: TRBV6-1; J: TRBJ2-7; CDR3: CASSEMGIYEQYF
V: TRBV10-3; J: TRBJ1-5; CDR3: CAISETGGNQPQHF
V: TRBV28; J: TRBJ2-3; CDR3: CASSVGIPGTDTQYF
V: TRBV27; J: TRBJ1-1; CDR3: CASSLRQGARGTEAFF
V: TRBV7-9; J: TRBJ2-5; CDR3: CASSLAKGTIQETQYF
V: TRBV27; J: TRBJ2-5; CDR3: CASSPLTGAGETKETQYF
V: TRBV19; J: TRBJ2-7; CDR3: CASSTIVVGNEQYF
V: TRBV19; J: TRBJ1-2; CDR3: CASSNAGGYGYTF
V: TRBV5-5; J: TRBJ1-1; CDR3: CASNAGVGNTEAFF
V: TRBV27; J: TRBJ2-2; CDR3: CASRVLGGNTGELFF
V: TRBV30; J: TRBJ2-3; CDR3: CAWNGGRIGTITDTQYF
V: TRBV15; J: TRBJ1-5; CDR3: CATRTTYSNQPQHF
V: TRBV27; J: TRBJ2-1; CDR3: CASSLKDSGREQFF
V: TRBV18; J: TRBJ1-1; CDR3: CASSPVRVSTEAFF
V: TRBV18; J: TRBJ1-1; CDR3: CASSSDRNTEAFF
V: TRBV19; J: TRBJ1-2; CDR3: CASSIDWATYGYTF
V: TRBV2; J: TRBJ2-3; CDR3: CASTPGGATQYF
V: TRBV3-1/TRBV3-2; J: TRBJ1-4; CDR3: CASSPPGRAGEKLFF
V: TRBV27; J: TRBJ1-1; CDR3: CASSLHPTGKANTEAFF
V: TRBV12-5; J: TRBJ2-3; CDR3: CASGWGEYTQYF
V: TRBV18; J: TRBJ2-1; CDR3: CASSQGSAGTYNEQFF